This T cell receptor beta chain was sequenced for a study of breast tumors, draining lymph nodes, adjacent tissues. This clonotype came up many times. Breast cancer patients provided tissue from their axillary draining lymph nodes. This CDR3 region has 13 residues. CDR1 and CDR2 from the germline V gene are SGHDN and FVKESK. Trimming took off 4 bases at V and 3 bases at J, with 6 bases between the two ends. TCRdb independently ran MiXCR on the multiplex PCR reads; one entry per CDR3 protein. Of approximately 130,000 distinct CDR3 sequences listed, about a fifth are singletons. Sequencing was done on a sample of axillary lymph node tissue. V usage is TRBV14 and J usage is TRBJ2-2; D gene ambiguous. The sequence derives from a female donor with breast cancer. Some clones in this sample may be carry-over from other donors' samples. CDR3 in amino acids: CASSLQYTGELFF. The CDR3 DNA reads as TGTGCCAGCAGCCTCCAGTACACCGGGGAGCTGTTTTTT. Filled out from reference TRBV14 and TRBJ2-2, the complete variable domain reads EAGVTQFPSHSVIEKGQTVTLRCDPISGHDNLYWYRRVMGKEIKFLLHFVKESKQDESGMPNNRFLAERTGGTYSTLKVQPAELEDSGVYFCASSLQYTGELFFGEGSRLTVL.